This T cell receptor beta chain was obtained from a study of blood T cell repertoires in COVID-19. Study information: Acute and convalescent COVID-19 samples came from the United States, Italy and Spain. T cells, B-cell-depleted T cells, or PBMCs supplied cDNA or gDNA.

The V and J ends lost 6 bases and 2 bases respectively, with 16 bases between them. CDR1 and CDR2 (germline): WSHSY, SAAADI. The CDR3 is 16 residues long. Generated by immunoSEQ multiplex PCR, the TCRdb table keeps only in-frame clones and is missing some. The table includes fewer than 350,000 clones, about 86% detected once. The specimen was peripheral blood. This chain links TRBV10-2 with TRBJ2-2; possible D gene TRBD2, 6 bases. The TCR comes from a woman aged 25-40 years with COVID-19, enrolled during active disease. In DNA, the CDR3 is TGCGCCAGCAGCCGCGGGACTCCCCCAAACACCGGGGAGCTGTTTTTT. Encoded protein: CASSRGTPPNTGELFF.